This passage covers 10 T cell receptor beta chains from one sample sequenced in a study of blood T cell repertoires in COVID-19. Sequencing used immunoSEQ multiplex PCR; TCRdb keeps in-frame clones, though not all of them. This sample has about 410,000 clones, with 70% to 90% found just once. The sample taken for sequencing was peripheral blood. These receptors were obtained from a woman between 35 and 50 years old with COVID-19, enrolled during active disease.

The V call is TRBV7-9, the J call TRBJ1-1; no clear D gene. This CDR3 spans 12 amino acids. V lost 3 bases, J lost 2 bases, and 4 bases lay in between. CDR1 SEHNR and CDR2 FQNEAQ come from the germline V gene (reference sequence). The CDR3 spells CASSFPNTEAFF. CDR3 nucleotide sequence: TGTGCCAGCAGCTTCCCAAACACTGAAGCTTTCTTT.

J is TRBJ2-1 and V is TRBV15; D is uncertain. Looked up from germline, CDR1 is LNHNV and CDR2 is YYDKDF (reference sequence). This CDR3 spans 15 amino acids. The V and J ends lost 9 bases and 1 base respectively, with 16 bases between them. The CDR3 region is CATAPGPSSYNEQFF. The CDR3 DNA reads as TGTGCCACTGCCCCGGGTCCCTCTTCCTACAATGAGCAGTTCTTC.

The chain couples TRBV7-2 to TRBJ1-2, with 9 bases identical to TRBD1. Germline lookup yields CDR1 SGHTA and CDR2 FQGNSA. This CDR3 is built from 18 residues. The junction had 15 bases not matched to a gene; V was cut back by 3 bases and J by 4 bases. The CDR3 nucleotides read TGTGCCAGCAGCTTCCCCGGGACAGGGCACCGGCGTAGCTATGGCTACACCTTC. Translating it yields CASSFPGTGHRRSYGYTF. The full variable domain, its missing parts supplied by reference TRBV7-2 and TRBJ1-2, is GAGVSQSPSNKVTEKGKDVELRCDPISGHTALYWYRQSLGQGLEFLIYFQGNSAPDKSGLPSDRFSAERTGGSVSTLTIQRTQQEDSAVYLCASSFPGTGHRRSYGYTFGSGTRLTVV.

This clone appeared a few times. The genes are TRBV19 and TRBJ1-6; 7 positions match TRBD1. The junction had 11 bases not matched to a gene; V was cut back by 11 bases and J by 7 bases. Germline CDR1 reads LNHDA; CDR2 reads SQIVND (reference sequence). The CDR3 runs 14 residues. The CDR3 protein is CASTPGGYNSPLHF. CDR3 DNA sequence: TGTGCCTCAACACCAGGGGGGTACAATTCACCCCTCCACTTT.

DNA of the CDR3: TGTGCCAGCAGTTCCCGATTGGGACAGGGCGAGCAGTACTTC. This translates into CASSSRLGQGEQYF. The chain recombines TRBV27 with TRBJ2-7, with TRBD1 identical over 9 bases. The germline V gene has CDR1 MNHEY and CDR2 SMNVEV (reference sequence). This CDR3 is built from 14 residues. The V segment lost 4 bases and the J segment 6 bases; nucleotides outside the gene matches: 7.

The rearrangement joins TRBV6-6 to TRBJ1-2; TRBD1 agrees at 7 bases. CDR3 size: 15 residues. Germline V gene data show CDR1 as MNHNY and CDR2 as SVGAGI (reference sequence). The trim removed 7 bases at V and 6 bases at J, leaving 14 bases unmatched. CDR3 sequence reads: CASTEQGLGEDGYTF. Here the CDR3 DNA reads TGTGCCAGCACTGAACAGGGGCTAGGGGAGGATGGCTACACCTTC.

The chain carries TRBV5-4 and TRBJ1-1, with a possible D match to TRBD1 (6 bases). The CDR3 is 13 residues long. The germline V gene has CDR1 SGHNT and CDR2 YYREEE (reference sequence). V gave up 3 bases and J gave up 3 bases, with 9 bases separating them. CDR3 nucleotides: TGTGCCAGCAGCTATAGACAGGACACTGAAGCTTTCTTT. As protein: CASSYRQDTEAFF.

This clone came up a few times. This sequence joins TRBV2 and TRBJ2-3; the D gene is possibly TRBD1 (6 bases). Germline CDR1 reads SNHLY; CDR2 reads FYNNEI. V lost 6 bases to trimming and J lost 7 bases, with 20 bases between them. This CDR3 spans 15 amino acids. The CDR3 DNA follows: TGTGCCAGCAGGGAGCCAAACAGGGTTGGGAATACGCAGTATTTT. Protein product: CASREPNRVGNTQYF.

In DNA, the CDR3 is TGCGCCAGCAGCTATGGACAGGGGGGATATGGCTACACCTTC. Translating gives CASSYGQGGYGYTF. The chain links TRBV5-1 to TRBJ1-2; 10 bases align to TRBD1. CDR1 is SGHRS, CDR2 YFSETQ, per germline. V trimming: 3 bases; J trimming: 5 bases; junction bases outside the gene matches: 4. There are 14 residues in the CDR3.

The rearrangement links TRBV11-2 to TRBJ1-5, with D tentatively TRBD1 (6 bases). The germline V gene has CDR1 SGHAT and CDR2 FQNNGV. CDR3 length equals 14 residues. V shed 3 bases and J shed 3 bases, with 9 bases lying between them. CDR3 coding DNA: TGTGCCAGCAGCTTGGACAGCTTCAATCAGCCCCAGCATTTT. Protein sequence: CASSLDSFNQPQHF.